This T cell receptor beta chain was obtained from a study of post-analysis software for immune sequencing data. Study results and caveats: When patients were compared with controls, about 5 TRBV segments were more frequent, TRBV5-6, TRBV5-1 and TRBV20-1 among them.

This clonotype was observed many times. The antigen remains unidentified. Researchers reported that TCR beta cDNA libraries carried unique molecular identifiers. TCRdb passed the PCR reads through MiXCR, listing each CDR3 protein once. Among fewer than 850,000 distinct CDR3 sequences listed, around 46% were seen once. Germline CDR1 and CDR2: GTSNPN and SVGIG (reference sequence). The CDR3 is made up of 15 amino acids. Trimming removed 7 bases from V and 0 bases from J, with 13 bases in between. This clonotype was obtained from a girl under 18 with multiple sclerosis. The sequenced sample consisted of blood. The J gene is TRBJ2-6, the V gene TRBV30; D gene ambiguous. The CDR3 DNA reads as TGTGCCTTCTCCGCGACTGTCTCTGGGGCCAACGTCCTGACTTTC. This codes for CAFSATVSGANVLTF.